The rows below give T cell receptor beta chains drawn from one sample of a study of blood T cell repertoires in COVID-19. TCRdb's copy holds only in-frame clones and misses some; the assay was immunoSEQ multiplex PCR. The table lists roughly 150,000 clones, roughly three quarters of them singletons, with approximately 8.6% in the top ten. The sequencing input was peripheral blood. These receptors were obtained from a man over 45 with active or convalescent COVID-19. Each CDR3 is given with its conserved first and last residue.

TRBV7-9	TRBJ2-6	CASSWTGGSSGANVLTF
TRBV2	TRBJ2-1	CASRTSGGDNEQFF
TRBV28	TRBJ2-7	CASSSSRDYEQYF
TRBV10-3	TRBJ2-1	CAISSAGGSYNEQFF
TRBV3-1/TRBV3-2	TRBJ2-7	CASSHEGTSCYEQYF
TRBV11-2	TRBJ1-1	CASSPISQGYPEAFF
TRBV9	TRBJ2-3	CASSVTSEVASLYF
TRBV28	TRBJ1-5	CASSLGGSGNQPQHF
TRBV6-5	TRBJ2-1	CATQTSGNYNEQFF
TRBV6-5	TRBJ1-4	CASTDLTGANEKLFF
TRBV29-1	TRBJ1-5	CSVGTGDQPQHF